Shown below are 17 T cell receptor beta chains from a single sample sequenced in a study of technical replicates of blood from several donors. Assay used: immunoSEQ multiplex PCR; TCRdb lists only in-frame clones, some missing. The profile shows under 100,000 clones, 85% to 95% of them singletons. The sample comprised T cells isolated from PBMCs. Every receptor here comes from a human donor in good health.

This chain connects TRBV12-5 to TRBJ2-1; tentatively, D is TRBD1 (6 bases). The CDR3 spans 16 residues. The V end was cut by 4 bases, the J end by 6 bases, with 19 bases between. The germline gives CDR1 LGHNT, CDR2 FRNRAP. The CDR3 DNA reads as TGTGCTAGTGGTTCCTCGTTCGACAGGTCGGGCAATGAGCAGTTCTTC. Protein: CASGSSFDRSGNEQFF.

The CDR3 region has the DNA TGTGCCTGGGGGGAACAGGCCGGGCAGCCCCAGCATTTT. Amino acid sequence: CAWGEQAGQPQHF. The genes are TRBV30 and TRBJ1-5; perhaps TRBD1 as D (5 bases). Trimming removed 5 bases from V and 7 bases from J, with 15 bases in between. This CDR3 region has 13 residues. CDR1 is GTSNPN, CDR2 SVGIG, per germline (reference sequence). The whole variable domain, remainder taken from reference TRBV30 and TRBJ1-5, is SQTIHQWPATLVQPVGSPLSLECTVEGTSNPNLYWYRQAAGRGLQLLFYSVGIGQISSEVPQNLSASRPQDRQFILSSKKLLLSDSGFYLCAWGEQAGQPQHFGDGTRLSIL.

The chain uses TRBV2 and TRBJ2-1; TRBD2 aligns across 8 bases. The germline V gene encodes CDR1 SNHLY and CDR2 FYNNEI. The junction had 9 bases not matched to a gene; V was cut back by 6 bases and J by 2 bases. There are 16 residues in the CDR3. CDR3 DNA sequence: TGTGCCAGCAGGGGGGTCACTAGCGGAACCTACAATGAGCAGTTCTTC. It specifies CASRGVTSGTYNEQFF.

The chain employs TRBV19 and TRBJ1-5; the D gene is possibly TRBD1 (5 bases). V gave up 7 bases and J gave up 3 bases, with 7 bases separating them. Germline V gene data show CDR1 as LNHDA and CDR2 as SQIVND (reference sequence). CDR3 size: 12 residues. The CDR3 spells CASKGYNQPQHF. In DNA form, the CDR3 reads TGTGCCAGTAAGGGGTACAATCAGCCCCAGCATTTT. The full variable domain, its missing parts supplied by reference TRBV19 and TRBJ1-5, is DGGITQSPKYLFRKEGQNVTLSCEQNLNHDAMYWYRQDPGQGLRLIYYSQIVNDFQKGDIAEGYSVSREKKESFPLTVTSAQKNPTAFYLCASKGYNQPQHFGDGTRLSIL.

The gene calls are TRBV6-5 and TRBJ1-2, with a weak D call TRBD1 (5 bases). CDR3 length: 15 residues. V gave up 1 base and J gave up 2 bases, with 11 bases separating them. CDR1 is MNHEY and CDR2 is SVGAGI in the germline V gene. The CDR3 DNA follows: TGTGCCAGCAGTTACTTTGGGGGGTTAAACTATGGCTACACCTTC. Encoded protein: CASSYFGGLNYGYTF.

This chain uses TRBV19 with TRBJ2-7; TRBD2 agrees at 7 bases. The trim removed 5 bases at V and 6 bases at J, leaving 10 bases unmatched. Germline CDR1 reads LNHDA; CDR2 reads SQIVND (reference sequence). The CDR3 is 14 amino acids. CDR3 region: CASSDTGLAGEQYF. The CDR3 DNA follows: TGTGCCAGTAGTGATACCGGGTTAGCGGGCGAGCAGTACTTC.

The chain carries TRBV10-3 and TRBJ1-5; possible D gene TRBD1, 5 bases. Germline V CDR1 and CDR2: ENHRY, SYGVKD. V lost 10 bases and J 0 bases, leaving 16 bases between the germline ends. This CDR3 has 15 residues. The DNA of the CDR3 is TGTGCCAGCCAATCCAGGGACTATAGCAATCAGCCCCAGCATTTT. It translates to CASQSRDYSNQPQHF.

The gene calls are TRBV28 and TRBJ2-7; 8 bases match TRBD2. The V gene's germline CDR1 is MDHEN and CDR2 SYDVKM. The length of the CDR3 is 16 residues. Trimming at V came to 2 bases and at J to 4 bases, leaving 10 bases not matched to a gene. The CDR3 sequence: CASSLPEGSGKYEQYF. Written as DNA, the CDR3 is TGTGCCAGCAGTTTACCTGAGGGTAGCGGGAAGTACGAGCAGTACTTC.

The chain carries TRBV5-1 and TRBJ1-4, with no clear D. This CDR3 contains 16 residues. The V end lost 0 bases, the J end lost 0 bases, and 9 bases lay between the germline ends. Germline CDR1 is SGHRS and CDR2 is YFSETQ. The CDR3 protein is CASSLGLLATNEKLFF. The CDR3 bases are TGCGCCAGCAGCTTGGGACTCTTGGCAACTAATGAAAAACTGTTTTTT.

The J gene is TRBJ2-7, the V gene TRBV5-1; 7 bases match TRBD1. Trimming took 3 bases from V and 2 from J; bases not matched to a gene: 5. Germline lookup yields CDR1 SGHRS and CDR2 YFSETQ. The CDR3 covers 14 residues. The CDR3 nucleotides read TGCGCCAGCAGCTGGCAGGGGGTAGCCTACGAGCAGTACTTC. It yields the protein CASSWQGVAYEQYF.

The chain links TRBV6-1 to TRBJ2-7, with D perhaps TRBD1 (5 bases). V lost 4 bases, J lost 4 bases, and 14 bases lay in between. Germline lookup yields CDR1 MNHNS and CDR2 SASEGT. The CDR3 has 14 residues. Here the CDR3 reads CASSAGIPGYEQYF. The DNA for the CDR3 is TGTGCCAGCAGTGCAGGGATCCCAGGGTACGAGCAGTACTTC.

The V and J genes are TRBV27 and TRBJ1-1; perhaps TRBD1 as D (6 bases). Germline V gene data show CDR1 as MNHEY and CDR2 as SMNVEV (reference sequence). The CDR3 is 15 residues long. V shed 7 bases and J shed 0 bases, with 15 bases lying between them. CDR3 sequence reads: CASILRQELNTEAFF. The CDR3 nucleotides read TGTGCCAGCATCCTCCGACAGGAGTTGAACACTGAAGCTTTCTTT.

V and J are TRBV5-1 and TRBJ2-5, with 10 bases lining up with TRBD2. This CDR3 spans 16 amino acids. The V segment lost 4 bases and the J segment 5 bases; nucleotides outside the gene matches: 11. Germline V gene lookup returns CDR1 SGHRS and CDR2 YFSETQ. The CDR3, as DNA: TGCGCCAGCAGCATCCGAGCGGGAGGGCCGGGGGAGACCCAGTACTTC. This codes for CASSIRAGGPGETQYF.

The gene calls are TRBV2 and TRBJ1-2, with D possibly being TRBD1 (5 bases). With 10 bases removed from V and 2 bases from J, the gap between germline ends came to 14 bases. Germline CDR1 SNHLY, CDR2 FYNNEI. CDR3 size: 13 residues. The CDR3 here is CATQRQKNYGYTF. CDR3 nucleotides: TGTGCCACCCAGCGACAGAAAAACTATGGCTACACCTTC.

V and J are TRBV19 and TRBJ1-2; D unresolved. The V gene's germline CDR1 is LNHDA and CDR2 SQIVND (reference sequence). V lost 5 bases and J 8 bases, leaving 18 bases between the germline ends. The CDR3 runs to 14 residues. The CDR3 region is CASSATSAAGGYTF. CDR3 nucleotide sequence: TGTGCCAGTAGTGCCACCTCGGCCGCGGGCGGCTACACCTTC.

The rearrangement uses TRBV7-3 and TRBJ2-1; 11 nucleotides align to TRBD2. The CDR3 has 16 residues. Losses at the gene ends were 5 bases for V and 8 bases for J; bases not matched to a gene: 11. The germline V gene encodes CDR1 SGHTA and CDR2 FQGTGA. DNA of the CDR3: TGTGCCAGCAGCCTTTTGGTAGCGGGAGGGACCGATGAGCAGTTCTTC. This encodes CASSLLVAGGTDEQFF.

V and J are TRBV5-4 and TRBJ2-2; tentative D call: TRBD2 (5 bases). The CDR3 consists of 14 residues. Per the germline V gene, CDR1 is SGHNT and CDR2 is YYREEE (reference sequence). V lost 2 bases and J 4 bases, leaving 9 bases between the germline ends. The CDR3 protein is CASSFPRGTGELFF. The CDR3 DNA reads as TGTGCCAGCAGCTTCCCCCGGGGCACCGGGGAGCTGTTTTTT.